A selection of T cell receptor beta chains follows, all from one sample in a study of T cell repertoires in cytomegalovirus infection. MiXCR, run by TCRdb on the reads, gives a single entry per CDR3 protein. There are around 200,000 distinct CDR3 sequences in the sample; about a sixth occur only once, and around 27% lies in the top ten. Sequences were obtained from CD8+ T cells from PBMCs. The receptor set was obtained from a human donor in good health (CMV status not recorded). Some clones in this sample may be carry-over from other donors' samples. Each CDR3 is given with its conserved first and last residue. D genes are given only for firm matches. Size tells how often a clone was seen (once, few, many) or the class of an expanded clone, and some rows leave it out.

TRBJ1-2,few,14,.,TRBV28,TGTGCCAGCAGTTTATCTGGTGGTTTCTATGGCTACACCTTC,CASSLSGGFYGYTF
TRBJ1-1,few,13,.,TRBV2,TGTGCCAGCAGTGAATATCTGAACACTGAAGCTTTCTTT,CASSEYLNTEAFF
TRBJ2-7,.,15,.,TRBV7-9,TGTGCCAGCAGCCCCAGGGGCCCGAGCTCCTACGAGCAGTACTTC,CASSPRGPSSYEQYF
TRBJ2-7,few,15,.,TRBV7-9,TGTGCCAGCAGCCCCCCAGGGGAAGGTTCCTACGAGCAGTACTTC,CASSPPGEGSYEQYF
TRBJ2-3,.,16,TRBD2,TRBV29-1,TGCAGCGTCTCAATAGGAACTAGCGGTTACACAGATACGCAGTATTTT,CSVSIGTSGYTDTQYF
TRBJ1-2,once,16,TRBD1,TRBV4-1,TGCGCCAGCAGCCAAGACCTCCAGGGGGGAATAAATGGCTACACCTTC,CASSQDLQGGINGYTF
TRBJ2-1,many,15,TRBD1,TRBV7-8,TGTGCCAGCAGCTTATGGACAGGGACGGATAATGAGCAGTTCTTC,CASSLWTGTDNEQFF
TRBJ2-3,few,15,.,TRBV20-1,TGCAGTGCTAGTGTGTTGGGCTGGACCACAGATACGCAGTATTTT,CSASVLGWTTDTQYF
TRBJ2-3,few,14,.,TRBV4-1,TGCGCCAGCAGCCAAGAAGCCACTGGAGATACGCAGTATTTT,CASSQEATGDTQYF
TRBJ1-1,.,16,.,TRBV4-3,TGCGCCAGCAGCCTAAAATATCAGGGTTTGAACACTGAAGCTTTCTTT,CASSLKYQGLNTEAFF
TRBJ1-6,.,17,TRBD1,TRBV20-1,TGCAGTGCTAGAGATCGGGACAGTGGCTCCTATAATTCACCCCTCCACTTT,CSARDRDSGSYNSPLHF
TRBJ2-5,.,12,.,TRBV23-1,TGCGCCAGCAGCCCTAGGTGGGAGACCCAGTACTTC,CASSPRWETQYF
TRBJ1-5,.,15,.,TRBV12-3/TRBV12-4,TGTGCCAGCAGTTCTCAAGGGGCAGGCAATCAGCCCCAGCATTTT,CASSSQGAGNQPQHF
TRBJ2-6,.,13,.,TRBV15,TGTGCCACCAGCAGAGACTGGGCCAACGTCCTGACTTTC,CATSRDWANVLTF
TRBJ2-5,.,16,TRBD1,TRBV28,TGTGACAGCAGTTTAGGTGGACAGGGGGCCGGTGAGACCCAGTACTTC,CDSSLGGQGAGETQYF
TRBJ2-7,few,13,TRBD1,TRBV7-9,TGTGCCAGCAGCGGACAGGGCAGGAACGAGCAGTACTTC,CASSGQGRNEQYF
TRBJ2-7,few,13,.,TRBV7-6,TGTGCCAGCAGCCACAGGGACTCCTACGAGCAGTACTTC,CASSHRDSYEQYF
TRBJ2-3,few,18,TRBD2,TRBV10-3,TGTGCCATCAGTGAGTCGGAGAGGCGGGGGTGGATCACAGATACGCAGTATTTT,CAISESERRGWITDTQYF
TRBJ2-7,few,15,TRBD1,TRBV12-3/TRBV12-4,TGTGCCAGCAGTTTAAGGGACAGGCACTCCTACGAGCAGTACTTC,CASSLRDRHSYEQYF
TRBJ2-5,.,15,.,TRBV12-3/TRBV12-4,TGTGCCAGCAGTTCCCTACCACACTCGTTGGAGACCCAGTACTTC,CASSSLPHSLETQYF
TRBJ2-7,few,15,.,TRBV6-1,TGTGCCAGCAGTGAAGGCCGCGGGTCAACCTACGAGCAGTACTTC,CASSEGRGSTYEQYF
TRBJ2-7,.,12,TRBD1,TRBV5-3,TGTGCCAGCAGCGACAGGGAACGCGAGCAGTACTTC,CASSDREREQYF
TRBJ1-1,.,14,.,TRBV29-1,TGCAGCGTTGAAGTTTCCGGGTGGAACACTGAAGCTTTCTTT,CSVEVSGWNTEAFF
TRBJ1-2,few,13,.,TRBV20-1,TGCAGCGCGTACAGGGAGGTGGGCTATGGCTACACCTTC,CSAYREVGYGYTF
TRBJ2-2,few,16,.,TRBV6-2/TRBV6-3,TGTGCCAGCAGTTACTCGATCAGATTGAACACCGGGGAGCTGTTTTTT,CASSYSIRLNTGELFF
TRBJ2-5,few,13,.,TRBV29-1,TGCAGCTCTGTAACCGGGACAAAGGGGACCCAGTACTTC,CSSVTGTKGTQYF
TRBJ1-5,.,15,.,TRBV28,TGTGCCAGCAGTTTCCACCCTGCGGGTAATCAGCCCCAGCATTTT,CASSFHPAGNQPQHF
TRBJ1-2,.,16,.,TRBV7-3,TGTGCCAGCAGCTTAAGGTGGGGAATGGCATCGGATGGCTACACCTTC,CASSLRWGMASDGYTF
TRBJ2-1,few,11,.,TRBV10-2,TGCGCCACCTGGACGGGGCATGAGCAGTTCTTC,CATWTGHEQFF
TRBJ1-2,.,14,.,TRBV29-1,TGCAGCGTTGAAGAGGTAAAGGGGATCTATGGCTACACCTTC,CSVEEVKGIYGYTF
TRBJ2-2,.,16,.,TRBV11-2,TGTGCCAGCAGCTTGGGGCAGGGGAGGCGCACCGGGGAGCTGTTTTTT,CASSLGQGRRTGELFF
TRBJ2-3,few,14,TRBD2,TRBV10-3,TGTGCCATCAGTAGCGGGGCGGATACAGATACGCAGTATTTT,CAISSGADTDTQYF
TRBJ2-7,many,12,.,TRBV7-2,TGTGCCAGCAGCTTAAGCGGGTACGAGCAGTACTTC,CASSLSGYEQYF
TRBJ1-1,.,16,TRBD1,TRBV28,TGTGCCAGCAGTCCAGGGGGGATGGGCATGAACACTGAAGCTTTCTTT,CASSPGGMGMNTEAFF
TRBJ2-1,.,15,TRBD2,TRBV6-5,TGTGCCAGCAGTTACGGGACTAGCGCGTTCAATGAGCAGTTCTTC,CASSYGTSAFNEQFF
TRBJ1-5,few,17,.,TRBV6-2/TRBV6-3,TGTGCCAGCAGCCCCATTTTGGTGCAGGCCAGCAATCAGCCCCAGCATTTT,CASSPILVQASNQPQHF
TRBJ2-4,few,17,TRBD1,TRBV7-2,TGTGCCAGCAGCATCACAGGGGGTCGGTTAGCCAAAAACATTCAGTACTTC,CASSITGGRLAKNIQYF
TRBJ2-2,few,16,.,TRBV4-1,TGCGCCAGCAGGCCGCTGTCCGGGACCCACACCGGGGAGCTGTTTTTT,CASRPLSGTHTGELFF
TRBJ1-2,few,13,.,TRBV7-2,TGTGCCAGCAGTTACAGGGATGCCTATGGCTACACCTTC,CASSYRDAYGYTF
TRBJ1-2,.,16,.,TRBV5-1,TGCGCCAGCAGCTTGGACAGGGCGTGGGCTAACTATGGCTACACCTTC,CASSLDRAWANYGYTF